The clone carrying this TCR beta chain was counted only a few times. Antigen unknown. The CDR3 spans 13 residues. The germline V and J ends were trimmed by 9 bases and 0 bases, with 11 bases remaining between them. Germline V lookup: CDR1 MNHNS, CDR2 SASEGT. The data belong to a study of cytomegalovirus exposure and HLA in healthy donors. Study conclusions and caveats: There was a cluster of highly shared sequence variants that was likely a sequencing artifact. A later analysis linked a missense variant in DCLRE1C to the trimming of TCR beta V and J genes.

Primers: 60 Vbeta forward and 13 Jbeta reverse. Data came from immunoSEQ multiplex PCR; TCRdb stores just in-frame clones and leaves some out. The sample has approximately 110,000 clones, more than 60% seen once. This chain uses TRBV6-1 with TRBJ1-2; D is perhaps TRBD1 (5 bases). The receptor was derived from a woman aged 55-69 years in good health and CMV-seropositive. Specimen: PBMCs. The CDR3 spells CASKTDTNYGYTF. CDR3 DNA: TGTGCCAGTAAGACAGACACTAACTATGGCTACACCTTC.